The rows below give T cell receptor beta chains drawn from one sample of a study of CD8 T cells in ankylosing spondylitis. Using its own MiXCR run on the 5' RACE reads, TCRdb lists one record per CDR3 protein. This table has hundreds of thousands of distinct CDR3 sequences, over 9.5% appearing once. Sample: blood, either unsorted or a sorted T cell fraction (not recorded which). The receptors come from a male donor with ankylosing spondylitis or in good health (not recorded which). Both conserved end residues are part of each CDR3. A D gene is named only where the DNA matches it firmly. Some rows mark clone size as missing; the rest say once, few, many or name a class of expanded clone.

>TRBV15|many|TRBJ1-4|NA
TGTGCCACCAGCAGAGATCAGGGTGGAATCGGTGAAAAACTGTTTTTT
CATSRDQGGIGEKLFF
>TRBV7-2|many|TRBJ2-7|NA
TGTGCCAGCAGCAACTTTGGGGGTAAAGGCGAGCAGTACTTC
CASSNFGGKGEQYF
>TRBV10-3|NA|TRBJ2-2|TRBD1
TGTGCCACGCAGGGGGCCACCGGGGAGCTGTTTTTT
CATQGATGELFF
>TRBV7-3|many|TRBJ2-6|TRBD1
TGTGCCAGCAGCTTAGGGACAGCAATCTCTGGGGCCAACGTCCTGACTTTC
CASSLGTAISGANVLTF
>TRBV12-3/TRBV12-4|NA|TRBJ2-5|TRBD2
TGTGCCAGCAGTAAGACTAGCGGGGTGGATGGGGAGACCCAGTACTTC
CASSKTSGVDGETQYF
>TRBV4-2|many|TRBJ2-2|NA
TGTGCCAGCAGCCCATCGGGGGACTCAAGCCGGGTCGGTAGCGGGGAGCTGTTTTTT
CASSPSGDSSRVGSGELFF
>TRBV14|few|TRBJ1-2|NA
TGTGCCAGCAGCCAAGGGGGAGGAGTAGCTAACTATGGCTACACCTTC
CASSQGGGVANYGYTF
>TRBV5-1|NA|TRBJ2-5|NA
TGCGCCAGCAGCCCTGGGGCAAAGCCCCCAGAGACCCAGTACTTC
CASSPGAKPPETQYF
>TRBV11-1|few|TRBJ2-2|TRBD2
TGTGCCAGCAGCTTAGCGTGGTCGGGACTAGCGGAAACCGGGGAGCTGTTTTTT
CASSLAWSGLAETGELFF
>TRBV30|few|TRBJ2-2|NA
TGTGCCTGGAGTGTAACGGCCGGGGAGCTGTTTTTT
CAWSVTAGELFF
>TRBV20-1|NA|TRBJ2-7|TRBD2
TGCAGTGCTAGAGCCGTAGGGATGTGGGCTAGCGGGGTGGGAGAGCAGTACTTC
CSARAVGMWASGVGEQYF
>TRBV12-3/TRBV12-4|few|TRBJ1-1|NA
TGTGCCAGCAGCTTACCAGGGTTTAGGAACACTGAAGCTTTCTTT
CASSLPGFRNTEAFF